The 15 T cell receptor beta chains below come from one sample, sequenced in a study of shared clonotypes between healthy human individuals. Generated by immunoSEQ multiplex PCR, the TCRdb table keeps only in-frame clones and is missing some. There are over a million clones in the sample; approximately 96% occur only once, and 1.2% lies in the top ten. Source material: naive CD4+ T cells sorted from blood. Subset specified: CD45RA+ positively selected. These receptors all come from a man in his thirties or forties in good health.

The V call is TRBV11-2, the J call TRBJ1-1; TRBD1 aligns across 8 bases. Germline values: CDR1 SGHAT, CDR2 FQNNGV. V trimming: 4 bases; J trimming: 4 bases; junction bases outside the gene matches: 8. The CDR3 covers 15 residues. Here the CDR3 DNA reads TGTGCCAGCAGCTCGTACAGGGGGGTCGGCACTGAAGCTTTCTTT. Translating it yields CASSSYRGVGTEAFF.

The chain is built from TRBV18 and TRBJ1-2; D gene uncertain. The CDR3 contains 13 residues. CDR1 and CDR2 (germline): KGHSH, LQKENI. Trimming left V 4 bases short and J 0 bases short, with 6 bases between. This CDR3 is CASSRDSNYGYTF. The CDR3 DNA follows: TGTGCCAGCTCACGAGACTCTAACTATGGCTACACCTTC.

This chain connects TRBV11-2 to TRBJ2-1; 7 positions agree with TRBD1. Germline V gives CDR1 SGHAT, CDR2 FQNNGV. The ends lost 6 bases at V and 0 bases at J; junction bases unmatched: 5. The CDR3 runs to 15 residues. The CDR3 loop is CASRRTGSSYNEQFF. CDR3 DNA sequence: TGTGCCAGCAGACGGACAGGTAGCTCCTACAATGAGCAGTTCTTC.

The rearrangement links TRBV6-5 to TRBJ1-3; no firm D call. The CDR3 length is 16 residues. Trimming cost V 4 bases and J 0 bases, with 13 bases left between them. Germline CDR1 is MNHEY and CDR2 is SVGAGI. The CDR3 region is CASSFLPVYSGNTIYF. In DNA form, the CDR3 reads TGTGCCAGCAGTTTCCTCCCGGTCTACTCTGGAAACACCATATATTTT.

The chain uses TRBV15 and TRBJ2-7, with 9 bases aligning to TRBD1. Losses at the gene ends were 2 bases for V and 2 bases for J; bases not matched to a gene: 7. The CDR3 spans 16 residues. CDR1 LNHNV and CDR2 YYDKDF come from the germline V gene (reference sequence). The CDR3 DNA follows: TGTGCCACCAGCAGAAGACGGACAGGGGTGACCTACGAGCAGTACTTC. It is translated as CATSRRRTGVTYEQYF. Full variable domain (rest looked up from reference TRBV15 and TRBJ2-7): DAMVIQNPRYQVTQFGKPVTLSCSQTLNHNVMYWYQQKSSQAPKLLFHYYDKDFNNEADTPDNFQSRRPNTSFCFLDIRSPGLGDTAMYLCATSRRRTGVTYEQYFGPGTRLTVT.

The genes are TRBV6-6 and TRBJ1-5, with TRBD1 matching 7 bases. V was pared by 2 bases and J by 4 bases, with 2 bases of the junction left unmatched. The CDR3 covers 14 residues. The germline CDR1 and CDR2 sequences are MNHNY and SVGAGI (reference sequence). CDR3 bases: TGTGCCAGCAGTTACCAACAGGGGAATCAGCCCCAGCATTTT. Its translation: CASSYQQGNQPQHF.

Only one count was recorded for this clone. The chain combines TRBV6-1 with TRBJ2-3, with D perhaps being TRBD1 or TRBD2 (5 bases each). The CDR3 loop spans 17 amino acids. Germline CDR1 is MNHNS and CDR2 is SASEGT. V was clipped by 3 bases and J by 5 bases, with 21 bases between them. CDR3 DNA sequence: TGTGCCAGCAGTGAGTACCGGGACCACATAAGGAAAGATACGCAGTATTTT. This gives the protein CASSEYRDHIRKDTQYF.

The count of this clone is one. The V and J genes are TRBV15 and TRBJ2-7; 8 bases agree with TRBD2. The CDR3 is made up of 14 amino acids. The germline V gene has CDR1 LNHNV and CDR2 YYDKDF (reference sequence). The trim removed 3 bases at V and 5 bases at J, leaving 6 bases unmatched. The DNA for the CDR3 is TGTGCCACCAGCAGTCGGGAGGGCTGGGACGAGCAGTACTTC. Translating it yields CATSSREGWDEQYF.

The CDR3 bases are TGTGCCAGCAGCTTTGTGGGCTCTGGGGCCAACGTCCTGACTTTC. It translates to CASSFVGSGANVLTF. The chain has TRBV11-2 and TRBJ2-6; D is unclear. V lost 3 bases, J lost 0 bases, and 6 bases lay in between. Germline V gives CDR1 SGHAT, CDR2 FQNNGV. This CDR3 spans 15 amino acids.

The V gene is TRBV28, the J gene TRBJ2-7; TRBD1 agrees at 8 bases. The CDR3 totals 16 residues. Losses at the gene ends were 5 bases for V and 0 bases for J; bases not matched to a gene: 9. The germline V gene encodes CDR1 MDHEN and CDR2 SYDVKM. The CDR3: CASSRYRDRISYEQYF. Written as DNA, the CDR3 is TGTGCCAGCAGTAGGTACCGGGACAGGATCTCCTACGAGCAGTACTTC.

Comment on this clone: This same CDR3 is encoded by further DNA sequences in the sample. This rearrangement joins TRBV2 to TRBJ1-4; TRBD1 matches at 11 bases. Losses at the gene ends were 6 bases for V and 8 bases for J; bases not matched to a gene: 5. CDR1 and CDR2 (germline): SNHLY, FYNNEI. This CDR3 contains 14 residues. The CDR3 sequence is CASRAGTGGEKLFF. In nucleotides, the CDR3 is TGTGCCAGCAGGGCCGGGACAGGGGGGGAAAAACTGTTTTTT.

The CDR3 loop is CSVRREGGTYEQYF. For the CDR3, the DNA is TGCAGCGTTCGGCGGGAGGGCGGGACCTACGAGCAGTACTTC. This chain links TRBV29-1 with TRBJ2-7; 9 bases line up with TRBD2. CDR3 length equals 14 residues. The germline V gene encodes CDR1 SQVTM and CDR2 ANQGSEA. V was clipped by 5 bases and J by 2 bases; unmatched bases: 7.

This clone was found once. The chain combines TRBV7-9 with TRBJ1-1; D is possibly TRBD1 (5 bases). The CDR3 is 15 residues long. Trimming removed 7 bases from V and 1 base from J, with 16 bases in between. Germline-derived CDR1 and CDR2 are SEHNR and FQNEAQ (reference sequence). The CDR3 sequence: CASIFGGVENTEAFF. DNA of the CDR3: TGTGCCAGCATCTTCGGGGGGGTTGAGAACACTGAAGCTTTCTTT.

CDR3 nucleotides: TGTGCCAGCAGCCCGGGGTCCCGGACTAGCGGGATCTACGAGCAGTACTTC. It yields the protein CASSPGSRTSGIYEQYF. The chain recombines TRBV5-4 with TRBJ2-7; TRBD2 aligns across 12 bases. This CDR3 has 17 residues. Losses at the gene ends were 4 bases for V and 3 bases for J; bases not matched to a gene: 11. CDR1 and CDR2 from the germline V gene are SGHNT and YYREEE (reference sequence). The full variable domain, with the rest looked up from reference TRBV5-4 and TRBJ2-7, is ETGVTQSPTHLIKTRGQQVTLRCSSQSGHNTVSWYQQALGQGPQFIFQYYREEENGRGNFPPRFSGLQFPNYSSELNVNALELDDSALYLCASSPGSRTSGIYEQYFGPGTRLTVT.

DNA for the CDR3: TGTGCCAGCAGCTGGGCAGGGAGGAGCACCGGGGAGCTGTTTTTT. Protein sequence: CASSWAGRSTGELFF. This chain links TRBV5-6 with TRBJ2-2; D is perhaps TRBD2 (6 bases). V dropped 3 bases and J dropped 4 bases, with 13 bases sitting between them. CDR3 size: 15 residues. Looked up from germline, CDR1 is SGHDT and CDR2 is YYEEEE.